This T cell receptor beta chain was profiled in a study of CD8 T cells in ankylosing spondylitis. Study observations and caveats: Existing reports had already noted some motif variants in reactive arthritis synovial fluid and blood. Blood of patients with ankylosing spondylitis appeared to be characterized by a TCR beta motif of several highly homologous variants. Clones linked to the disease showed a CD8+ phenotype. They occurred at relatively low frequencies in peripheral blood.

TCRdb analysed the 5' RACE reads with MiXCR anew, one entry per CDR3 protein. Of roughly 400,000 distinct CDR3 sequences in the sample, approximately 20% were seen once. Germline V gene lookup returns CDR1 ENHRY and CDR2 SYGVKD. The CDR3 contains 13 residues. Trimming shortened V by 11 bases and J by 5 bases, and 18 bases separated the two germline ends. Details on this clonotype: Its antigen is still unknown.

This chain joins TRBV10-3 and TRBJ1-2; TRBD1 might be the D (6 bases). Sequencing was done on a sample of blood, either unsorted or a sorted T cell fraction (not recorded which). This TCR came from a male donor with ankylosing spondylitis. CDR3 nucleotides: TGTGCCGTCAAGACAGGTGTCGATTATGGCTACACCTTC. This sequence encodes CAVKTGVDYGYTF.